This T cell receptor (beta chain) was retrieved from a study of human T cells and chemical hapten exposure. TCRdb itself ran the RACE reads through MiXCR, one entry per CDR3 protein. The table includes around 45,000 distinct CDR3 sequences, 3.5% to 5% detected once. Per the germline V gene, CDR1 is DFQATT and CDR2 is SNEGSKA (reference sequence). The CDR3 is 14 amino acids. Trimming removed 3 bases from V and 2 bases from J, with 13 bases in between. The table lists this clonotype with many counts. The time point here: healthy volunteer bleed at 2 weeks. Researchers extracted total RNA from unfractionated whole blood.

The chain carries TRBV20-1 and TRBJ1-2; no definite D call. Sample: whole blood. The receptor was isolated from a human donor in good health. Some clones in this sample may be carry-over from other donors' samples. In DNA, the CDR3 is TGCAGTGCTAGCACTCGGAGCAGCAACTATGGCTACACCTTC. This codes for CSASTRSSNYGYTF.